The T cell receptor (beta chain) under discussion was sequenced for a study of OX40 agonist ivuxolimab in advanced cancers. Findings of the study overall: Part of the nonresponder group also had normalized T-cell clonal expansion that was low.

Turning to this clone: Its matching antigen is unknown.

Germline V gives CDR1 SGHTA, CDR2 FQGNSA. V dropped 4 bases and J dropped 2; count of bases not matched to a gene: 2. CDR3 length: 15 amino acids. Sequencing used immunoSEQ multiplex PCR; TCRdb keeps in-frame clones, though not all of them. Here the sample spans some 46,000 clones, approximately 80% being singletons. The chain employs TRBV7-2 and TRBJ2-1; 10 bases are a match to TRBD2. This sequence originates from an adult with an advanced solid tumor such as melanoma, head and neck, liver or kidney cancer. The sequences come from CD4+ or CD8+ T cells sorted from blood, collected in a trial of the OX40 agonist ivuxolimab. The CDR3 DNA is TGTGCCAGCAGCTCGAGCGGGAGGGCCTACAATGAGCAGTTCTTC. This sequence encodes CASSSSGRAYNEQFF. The complete variable domain, with remaining parts taken from reference TRBV7-2 and TRBJ2-1, reads GAGVSQSPSNKVTEKGKDVELRCDPISGHTALYWYRQSLGQGLEFLIYFQGNSAPDKSGLPSDRFSAERTGGSVSTLTIQRTQQEDSAVYLCASSSSGRAYNEQFFGPGTRLTVL.